This passage covers 30 T cell receptor beta chains from one sample sequenced in a study of T cell responses to AZD1222 COVID-19 vaccine. Sequencing was performed with immunoSEQ multiplex PCR; in TCRdb, only in-frame clones are kept and a portion is missing. The top ten clones hold under 60% of a sample with 25,000 to 35,000 clones, 90% to 95% of them seen once. The sample was peripheral blood, taken on day 0 of AZD1222 vaccination. These receptors originate from an adult in good health.

The rearrangement joins TRBV7-8 to TRBJ1-1, with D maybe TRBD1 (5 bases). There are 14 residues in the CDR3. CDR1 is SGHVS and CDR2 is FQNEAQ in the germline V gene. The V end was cut by 1 base, the J end by 0 bases, with 6 bases between. The CDR3 sequence is CASSLVGVNTEAFF. DNA of the CDR3: TGTGCCAGCAGCTTAGTGGGGGTGAACACTGAAGCTTTCTTT.

This clone was seen a single time. V usage is TRBV2 and J usage is TRBJ1-1; a possible D gene is TRBD1 (5 bases). The V and J ends lost 4 bases and 4 bases respectively, with 13 bases between them. The CDR3 has 14 amino acids. Germline loops: CDR1 SNHLY, CDR2 FYNNEI. The chain's CDR3 is CASSAGTLGTEAFF. In DNA form, the CDR3 reads TGTGCCAGCAGTGCCGGGACGTTGGGCACTGAAGCTTTCTTT.

This chain connects TRBV5-6 to TRBJ1-1, with 7 bases identical to TRBD1. After removal of 1 base from V and 1 base from J, the junction contained 10 bases not matched to a gene. The CDR3 spans 17 residues. Germline CDR1 and CDR2: SGHDT and YYEEEE. CDR3 nucleotide sequence: TGTGCCAGCAGCTTGTGGTTCACAGGGGTCCGGAACACTGAAGCTTTCTTT. Residues: CASSLWFTGVRNTEAFF.

The chain combines TRBV3-1 (or the pseudogene TRBV3-2) with TRBJ1-2, with D maybe TRBD1 (6 bases). CDR1 LGHDT and CDR2 YNNKEL come from the germline V gene (reference sequence). The CDR3 is made up of 12 amino acids. Trimming stripped 4 bases from V and 5 bases from J, with 8 bases between. The CDR3 loop reads CASSRTGYGYTF. The CDR3 coding sequence is TGTGCCAGCAGCCGTACAGGGTATGGCTACACCTTC.

The V and J genes are TRBV19 and TRBJ2-3, with D maybe TRBD1 (5 bases). The CDR3 is 15 residues long. The germline V gene encodes CDR1 LNHDA and CDR2 SQIVND (reference sequence). V was clipped by 5 bases and J by 4 bases, with 16 bases between them. CDR3 nucleotide sequence: TGTGCCAGTAGTGTGGACACTGACCGCCCAGATACGCAGTATTTT. This translates into CASSVDTDRPDTQYF.

This clone occurred once. The chain has TRBV2 and TRBJ2-3; 11 bases fit TRBD2. V dropped 7 bases and J dropped 6; count of bases not matched to a gene: 6. Germline V lookup: CDR1 SNHLY, CDR2 FYNNEI. The CDR3 loop spans 14 amino acids. The CDR3 coding sequence is TGTGCCAGCATAGATCCTAGCGGGAGGGATACGCAGTATTTT. Translated: CASIDPSGRDTQYF.

The genes are TRBV6-5 and TRBJ2-3; 7 nucleotides line up with TRBD2. V lost 6 bases and J lost 8; bases outside the gene matches: 11. This CDR3 spans 14 amino acids. Per the germline V gene, CDR1 is MNHEY and CDR2 is SVGAGI. As DNA, the CDR3 is TGTGCCAGCAGAACGGGGGGACTCACGGGTACGCAGTATTTT. It yields the protein CASRTGGLTGTQYF.

The chain combines TRBV6-2 or TRBV6-3 with TRBJ2-1, with D perhaps matching TRBD1 (6 bases). This CDR3 spans 12 amino acids. Trimming took 5 bases from V and 10 from J, leaving 12 bases between them. Germline CDR1 MNHEY, CDR2 SVGEGT. CDR3 nucleotide sequence: TGTGCCAGCAGTCTTCCAGGGGTGGAGCAGTTCTTC. Encoded protein: CASSLPGVEQFF.

The genes are TRBV19 and TRBJ1-5; D unresolved. In germline, CDR1 is LNHDA, CDR2 SQIVND (reference sequence). CDR3 size: 16 residues. The V and J ends lost 10 bases and 0 bases respectively, with 19 bases between them. The CDR3 DNA reads TGTGCCACCCTCCCGGACGGGAGGAGTAGCAATCAGCCCCAGCATTTT. This gives the protein CATLPDGRSSNQPQHF.

CDR3 in amino acids: CASRLTGGRDQPQHF. The CDR3 DNA is TGTGCCAGCAGACTCACAGGGGGCAGGGATCAGCCCCAGCATTTT. V gene TRBV6-6 combines with J gene TRBJ1-5; 9 bases match TRBD1. Germline lookup yields CDR1 MNHNY and CDR2 SVGAGI (reference sequence). V lost 6 bases to trimming and J lost 5 bases; unmatched junction nucleotides: 8. The CDR3 is made up of 15 amino acids.

The chain uses TRBV19 and TRBJ1-3; TRBD1 is a possible D gene (5 bases). The V end was cut by 9 bases, the J end by 0 bases, with 6 bases between. Germline V CDR1 and CDR2: LNHDA, SQIVND (reference sequence). The CDR3 has 12 residues. The CDR3 region is CASGGSGNTIYF. The CDR3 bases are TGTGCCAGCGGGGGCTCTGGAAACACCATATATTTT. Variable domain in full (rest from reference TRBV19 and TRBJ1-3): DGGITQSPKYLFRKEGQNVTLSCEQNLNHDAMYWYRQDPGQGLRLIYYSQIVNDFQKGDIAEGYSVSREKKESFPLTVTSAQKNPTAFYLCASGGSGNTIYFGEGSWLTVV.

This sequence joins TRBV7-2 and TRBJ2-7; 7 bases match TRBD1. CDR3 size: 13 residues. From germline, CDR1 is SGHTA and CDR2 FQGNSA. V shed 6 bases, J shed 5 bases, and the junction held 7 bases outside the gene matches. The CDR3 sequence is CASRYNRGDEQYF. The CDR3 DNA sequence: TGTGCCAGCAGATACAACAGGGGAGACGAGCAGTACTTC.

The CDR3 spells CASSPGSGAVTEAFF. CDR3 bases: TGTGCCAGCAGCCCAGGTAGCGGGGCGGTCACTGAAGCTTTCTTT. The rearrangement links TRBV7-6 to TRBJ1-1; D is possibly TRBD1 (5 bases). The germline V and J ends were trimmed by 5 bases and 4 bases, with 17 bases remaining between them. The CDR3 totals 15 residues. Germline CDR1 SGHVS, CDR2 FNYEAQ.

This clone was counted a single time. J is TRBJ2-1 and V is TRBV27; 8 bases align to TRBD2. V shed 6 bases, J shed 6 bases, and the junction held 22 bases outside the gene matches. CDR1 MNHEY and CDR2 SMNVEV come from the germline V gene (reference sequence). There are 19 residues in the CDR3. DNA of the CDR3: TGTGCCAGCAGCTCCCGGGGCGGGGGGCCGCCTCCCTCTACCAATGAGCAGTTCTTC. Its translation: CASSSRGGGPPPSTNEQFF.

DNA of the CDR3: TGTGCCAGCAGCTTGGGGGGATGGTCTTATGGCTACACCTTC. As protein: CASSLGGWSYGYTF. The chain has TRBV5-6 and TRBJ1-2; D is undetermined. In germline, CDR1 is SGHDT, CDR2 YYEEEE. CDR3 length: 14 residues. V lost 0 bases to trimming and J lost 5 bases, with 11 bases between them.

The V and J genes are TRBV30 and TRBJ2-2; maybe TRBD2 (6 bases). The CDR3 consists of 15 residues. Germline values: CDR1 GTSNPN, CDR2 SVGIG (reference sequence). Deletions cut 4 bases from V and 2 bases from J, with 14 bases between. The CDR3, as DNA: TGTGCCTGGATTATGAAGGGGACTAACACCGGGGAGCTGTTTTTT. Translated: CAWIMKGTNTGELFF.

The chain links TRBV7-2 to TRBJ2-1; no firm D call. The CDR3 covers 15 residues. CDR1 SGHTA and CDR2 FQGNSA come from the germline V gene. V was pared by 1 base and J by 7 bases, with 14 bases between. The CDR3 nucleotides read TGTGCCAGCAGCTTAGGCCTCCCAGGCGCTAATGAGCAGTTCTTC. This sequence encodes CASSLGLPGANEQFF. The variable domain in full, completed from reference TRBV7-2 and TRBJ2-1, reads GAGVSQSPSNKVTEKGKDVELRCDPISGHTALYWYRQSLGQGLEFLIYFQGNSAPDKSGLPSDRFSAERTGGSVSTLTIQRTQQEDSAVYLCASSLGLPGANEQFFGPGTRLTVL.

V and J are TRBV5-5 and TRBJ2-6; D gene ambiguous. The germline V and J ends were trimmed by 1 base and 0 bases, with 17 bases remaining between them. The germline V gene has CDR1 SGHKS and CDR2 YYEKEE (reference sequence). CDR3 length: 19 residues. The CDR3 bases are TGTGCCAGCAGCTTGTGGGCATTAGCCGGAAGCTCTGGGGCCAACGTCCTGACTTTC. It translates to CASSLWALAGSSGANVLTF.

CDR3 sequence: CASSKTSRASEAFF. The CDR3 region has the DNA TGTGCCAGCAGTAAAACTTCACGGGCTTCTGAAGCTTTCTTT. The chain carries TRBV6-4 and TRBJ1-1; D call uncertain. Trimming took off 5 bases at V and 6 bases at J, with 16 bases between the two ends. The CDR3 is made up of 14 amino acids. CDR1 is MRHNA, CDR2 SNTAGT, per germline.

This chain links TRBV6-5 with TRBJ2-7, with 10 positions matching TRBD1. Germline CDR1 reads MNHEY; CDR2 reads SVGAGI. This CDR3 is 15 amino acids long. Trimming at V came to 5 bases and at J to 3 bases, leaving 7 bases not matched to a gene. The DNA for the CDR3 is TGTGCCAGCAGTACGGGGGACAGGGGTATCTACGAGCAGTACTTC. Amino acids: CASSTGDRGIYEQYF.

This clone has a single count. For the CDR3, the DNA is TGTGCCACTCGGGACATGAATAATTCACCCCTCCACTTT. Protein: CATRDMNNSPLHF. The V call is TRBV15, the J call TRBJ1-6; a possible D gene is TRBD1 (6 bases). The CDR3 has 13 amino acids. Germline lookup yields CDR1 LNHNV and CDR2 YYDKDF (reference sequence). V dropped 9 bases and J dropped 5 bases, with 11 bases sitting between them. Drawing the rest from reference TRBV15 and TRBJ1-6, the complete variable domain is DAMVIQNPRYQVTQFGKPVTLSCSQTLNHNVMYWYQQKSSQAPKLLFHYYDKDFNNEADTPDNFQSRRPNTSFCFLDIRSPGLGDTAMYLCATRDMNNSPLHFGNGTRLTVT.

The chain has TRBV9 and TRBJ1-6, with TRBD1 matching 9 bases. The V gene's germline CDR1 is SGDLS and CDR2 YYNGEE. The junction had 8 bases not matched to a gene; V was cut back by 4 bases and J by 9 bases. There are 15 residues in the CDR3. CDR3: CASSPTGGSGSPLHF. CDR3 coding DNA: TGTGCCAGCAGCCCTACAGGGGGCAGTGGTTCACCCCTCCACTTT.

The chain combines TRBV30 with TRBJ2-1, with 9 bases lining up with TRBD1. Germline CDR1 and CDR2: GTSNPN and SVGIG (reference sequence). The V gene end was trimmed by 2 bases and the J gene end by 7 bases; junction bases not matched to a gene: 9. The CDR3 is 15 residues long. The CDR3: CAWSPLGQGLNEQFF. In DNA, the CDR3 is TGTGCCTGGAGTCCCCTCGGACAGGGGCTTAATGAGCAGTTCTTC.

This chain joins TRBV5-1 and TRBJ2-3, with 7 bases that match TRBD2. The CDR3 is made up of 16 amino acids. Germline values: CDR1 SGHRS, CDR2 YFSETQ. Germline trimming cut 4 bases from V and 3 bases from J; bases unmatched to any gene: 11. The CDR3 reads CASSPGAGRGTDTQYF. CDR3 nucleotides: TGCGCCAGCAGCCCTGGAGCGGGAAGAGGAACAGATACGCAGTATTTT.

This chain connects TRBV7-2 to TRBJ2-7, with 7 bases identical to TRBD2. V dropped 1 base and J dropped 3; count of bases not matched to a gene: 6. The germline V gene encodes CDR1 SGHTA and CDR2 FQGNSA. This CDR3 has 15 residues. In DNA form, the CDR3 reads TGTGCCAGCAGCTTAGGTCGAGCGGGGTTCTACGAGCAGTACTTC. Translation gives CASSLGRAGFYEQYF.

This clone was observed a single time. The chain couples TRBV21-1 to TRBJ1-2. TRBV21-1 is given as a pseudogene. CDR3 length: 10 amino acids. The DNA of the CDR3 is TGTGCCAGCAGCATCTATGGCTACACCTTC. Amino acid sequence: CASSIYGYTF.

This chain uses TRBV5-1 with TRBJ2-3, with D perhaps matching TRBD1 (5 bases). Deletions cut 4 bases from V and 2 bases from J, with 8 bases between. Germline V gene lookup returns CDR1 SGHRS and CDR2 YFSETQ. CDR3 length: 13 amino acids. Here the CDR3 reads CASSGAVTDTQYF. CDR3 DNA: TGCGCCAGCAGCGGGGCAGTCACAGATACGCAGTATTTT.

The rearrangement links TRBV29-1 to TRBJ1-5, with 7 bases aligning to TRBD1. This CDR3 comprises 13 residues. Trimming took 6 bases from V and 2 from J; bases not matched to a gene: 4. CDR1 SQVTM and CDR2 ANQGSEA come from the germline V gene. The CDR3 DNA reads TGCAGCGTCGGGGACAGAGGCAATCAGCCCCAGCATTTT. Translation gives CSVGDRGNQPQHF. The entire variable domain, with the rest obtained from reference TRBV29-1 and TRBJ1-5, is as follows: SAVISQKPSRDICQRGTSLTIQCQVDSQVTMMFWYRQQPGQSLTLIATANQGSEATYESGFVIDKFPISRPNLTFSTLTVSNMSPEDSSIYLCSVGDRGNQPQHFGDGTRLSIL.

The rearrangement links TRBV7-2 to TRBJ1-5; a possible D gene is TRBD1 (6 bases). The germline CDR1 and CDR2 sequences are SGHTA and FQGNSA. The V gene lost 4 bases and the J gene lost 7 bases, with 17 bases spanning the gap. This CDR3 has 15 amino acids. The CDR3 DNA reads as TGTGCCAGCAGCTCCGGACAGCGGGGGAGGCAGCCCCAGCATTTT. Amino acid sequence: CASSSGQRGRQPQHF.

The chain joins TRBV19 to TRBJ1-2, with D possibly being TRBD1 (6 bases). Trimming pared 6 bases from V and 1 base from J, leaving 15 bases between. The CDR3 runs to 15 residues. The V gene's germline CDR1 is LNHDA and CDR2 SQIVND (reference sequence). CDR3 sequence: CASSPTGSYNYGYTF. In DNA form, the CDR3 reads TGTGCCAGTAGCCCGACAGGATCCTATAACTATGGCTACACCTTC.